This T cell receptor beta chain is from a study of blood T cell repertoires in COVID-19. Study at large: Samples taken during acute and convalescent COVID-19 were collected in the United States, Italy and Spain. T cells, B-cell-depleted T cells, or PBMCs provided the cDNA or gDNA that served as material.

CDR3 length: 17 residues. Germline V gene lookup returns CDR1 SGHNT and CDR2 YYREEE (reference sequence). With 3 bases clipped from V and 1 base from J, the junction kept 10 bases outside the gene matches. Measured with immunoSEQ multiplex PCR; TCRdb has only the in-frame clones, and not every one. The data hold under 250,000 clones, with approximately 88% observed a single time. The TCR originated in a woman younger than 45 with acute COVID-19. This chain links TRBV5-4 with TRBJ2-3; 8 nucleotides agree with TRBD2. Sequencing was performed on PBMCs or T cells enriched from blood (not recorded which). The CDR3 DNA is TGTGCCAGCAGCTCTGGACGGGGGGGATCAGGCACAGATACGCAGTATTTT. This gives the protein CASSSGRGGSGTDTQYF.